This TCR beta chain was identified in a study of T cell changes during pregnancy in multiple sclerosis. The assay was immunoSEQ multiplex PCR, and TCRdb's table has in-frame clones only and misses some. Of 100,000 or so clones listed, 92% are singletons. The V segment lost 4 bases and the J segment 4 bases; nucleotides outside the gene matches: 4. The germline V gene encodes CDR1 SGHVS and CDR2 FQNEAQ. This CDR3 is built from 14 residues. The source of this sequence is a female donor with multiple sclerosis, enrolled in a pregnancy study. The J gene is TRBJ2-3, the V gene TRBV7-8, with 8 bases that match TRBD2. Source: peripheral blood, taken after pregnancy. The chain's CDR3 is CASSSSGSADTQYF. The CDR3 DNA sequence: TGTGCCAGCAGCTCGAGCGGGAGTGCAGATACGCAGTATTTT. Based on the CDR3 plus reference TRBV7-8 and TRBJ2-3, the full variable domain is GAGVSQSPRYKVAKRGQDVALRCDPISGHVSLFWYQQALGQGPEFLTYFQNEAQLDKSGLPSDRFFAERPEGSVSTLKIQRTQQEDSAVYLCASSSSGSADTQYFGPGTRLTVL.